This T cell receptor beta chain was identified during a study of blood T cell repertoires in COVID-19. Study details: PBMCs, B-cell-depleted T cells, or T cells were the source of the cDNA or gDNA that made up the material.

CDR1 and CDR2 from the germline V gene are SGHTA and FQGTGA. The V gene lost 1 base and the J gene lost 2 bases, with 27 bases spanning the gap. The CDR3 runs to 20 residues. Repertoires were generated with immunoSEQ multiplex PCR, while TCRdb's copy carries only in-frame clones and drops some. The sample includes 150,000 to 200,000 clones, roughly 76% seen only once; the top ten take roughly 12%. This chain links TRBV7-3 with TRBJ2-7; D is possibly TRBD1 (5 bases). Sequencing was carried out using peripheral blood. This TCR was sampled from a woman older than 75 with COVID-19, enrolled during active disease. The CDR3 spells CASSLSRVRYRTLGAYEQYF. As DNA, the CDR3 is TGTGCCAGCAGCTTAAGTCGAGTCAGATACAGGACCCTAGGAGCCTACGAGCAGTACTTC.